These 29 T cell receptor beta chains share one sample of origin, sequenced in a study of blood T cell repertoires in COVID-19. Measured with immunoSEQ multiplex PCR; TCRdb has only the in-frame clones, and not every one. The data hold 200,000 to 250,000 clones, with approximately 86% observed a single time. Sequenced: PBMCs or T cells enriched from blood (not recorded which). These receptors came from a man aged 18-30 years with acute COVID-19.

This clone is a singleton in its sample. The CDR3 spells CASSYPGTGIDGGELFF. The CDR3 DNA reads as TGTGCCAGCAGTTACCCTGGGACAGGGATAGACGGCGGGGAGCTGTTTTTT. The chain combines TRBV6-2 or TRBV6-3 with TRBJ2-2; the match to TRBD1 covers 9 bases. The J segment lost 7 bases and the V segment lost 2 bases, leaving 11 bases of the junction unmatched. Looked up from germline, CDR1 is MNHEY and CDR2 is SVGEGT. The CDR3 runs 17 residues.

J is TRBJ2-5 and V is TRBV10-2; possible D gene TRBD2, 5 bases. CDR3 length equals 14 residues. V shed 3 bases and J shed 5 bases, with 13 bases lying between them. The germline V gene encodes CDR1 WSHSY and CDR2 SAAADI. The CDR3 here is CASSDGPSGETQYF. DNA for the CDR3: TGCGCCAGCAGTGATGGTCCTTCGGGGGAGACCCAGTACTTC.

V gene TRBV7-9 combines with J gene TRBJ1-2, with 7 bases lining up with TRBD1. V lost 4 bases to trimming and J lost 2 bases; unmatched junction nucleotides: 4. The CDR3 totals 14 residues. Germline V gene lookup returns CDR1 SEHNR and CDR2 FQNEAQ (reference sequence). Here the CDR3 reads CASSYTGVNYGYTF. Here the CDR3 DNA reads TGTGCCAGCAGCTATACAGGGGTAAACTATGGCTACACCTTC.

The CDR3 here is CASSQAIGQGSEQYF. In nucleotides, the CDR3 is TGTGCCAGCAGCCAAGCGATCGGACAGGGAAGCGAGCAGTACTTC. The chain combines TRBV3-1 (or the pseudogene TRBV3-2) with TRBJ2-7, with 8 bases lining up with TRBD1. Unmatched junction bases numbered 8, after V lost 1 base and J lost 6 bases. This CDR3 comprises 15 residues. Germline V gene sequence: CDR1 LGHDT, CDR2 YNNKEL (reference sequence).

CDR3 sequence: CASSYPGTIGEQFF. The CDR3 region has the DNA TGTGCCAGCAGTTATCCCGGGACTATCGGAGAGCAGTTCTTC. V gene TRBV6-5 combines with J gene TRBJ2-1; the match to TRBD2 covers 7 bases. Germline V gene data show CDR1 as MNHEY and CDR2 as SVGAGI. V trimming: 3 bases; J trimming: 10 bases; junction bases outside the gene matches: 9. The CDR3 contains 14 residues.

The J gene is TRBJ1-5, the V gene TRBV5-3; D unclear. TRBV5-3 counts as an open reading frame of uncertain function. The CDR3 has 15 amino acids. Between the trimmed V and J ends, which lost 2 bases and 0 bases, there was a span of 9 bases. Written as DNA, the CDR3 is TGTGCCAGAAGCTTTTCACAGAATAGCAATCAGCCCCAGCATTTT. It translates to CARSFSQNSNQPQHF.

This clone showed up just once. This rearrangement joins TRBV28 to TRBJ1-4, with D unresolved. Germline CDR1 reads MDHEN; CDR2 reads SYDVKM. Trimming took 2 bases from V and 7 from J, leaving 11 bases between them. This CDR3 is 14 amino acids long. The CDR3 here is CASSLGGVGEKLFF. Here the CDR3 DNA reads TGTGCCAGCAGTTTAGGCGGAGTGGGTGAAAAACTGTTTTTT.

This chain links TRBV12-5 with TRBJ1-5; 10 positions agree with TRBD1. The germline V gene has CDR1 LGHNT and CDR2 FRNRAP. This CDR3 contains 14 residues. Losses at the gene ends were 5 bases for V and 5 bases for J; bases not matched to a gene: 3. This CDR3 is CASGQGTGDQPQHF. In nucleotides, the CDR3 is TGTGCTAGTGGTCAGGGGACAGGGGATCAGCCCCAGCATTTT. The full variable domain, its missing parts supplied by reference TRBV12-5 and TRBJ1-5, is DARVTQTPRHKVTEMGQEVTMRCQPILGHNTVFWYRQTMMQGLELLAYFRNRAPLDDSGMPKDRFSAEMPDATLATLKIQPSEPRDSAVYFCASGQGTGDQPQHFGDGTRLSIL.

The chain recombines TRBV4-3 with TRBJ2-7; 7 nucleotides match TRBD1. The length of the CDR3 is 14 residues. Looked up from germline, CDR1 is LGHNA and CDR2 is YSLEER. The ends lost 5 bases at V and 2 bases at J; junction bases unmatched: 6. The chain's CDR3 is CASSGDREPYEQYF. Written as DNA, the CDR3 is TGCGCCAGCAGCGGCGACAGGGAGCCCTACGAGCAGTACTTC.

The V and J genes are TRBV28 and TRBJ1-3; 9 bases match TRBD1. Germline V gene data show CDR1 as MDHEN and CDR2 as SYDVKM. CDR3 length: 14 residues. V lost 5 bases, J lost 4 bases, and 3 bases stayed unmatched. The CDR3 spells CASSTGGAGNTIYF. Written as DNA, the CDR3 is TGTGCCAGCAGTACAGGGGGCGCCGGAAACACCATATATTTT.

The chain combines TRBV7-2 with TRBJ2-7; D might be TRBD2 (7 bases). Germline values: CDR1 SGHTA, CDR2 FQGNSA. V lost 1 base and J lost 0, with 13 bases in between. There are 16 residues in the CDR3. The CDR3 bases are TGTGCCAGCAGCTTAGTGGGGGGGCCCAGCTCCTACGAGCAGTACTTC. Encoded protein: CASSLVGGPSSYEQYF. Combining the CDR3 with reference TRBV7-2 and TRBJ2-7 gives the whole variable domain GAGVSQSPSNKVTEKGKDVELRCDPISGHTALYWYRQSLGQGLEFLIYFQGNSAPDKSGLPSDRFSAERTGGSVSTLTIQRTQQEDSAVYLCASSLVGGPSSYEQYFGPGTRLTVT.

CDR3 in DNA: TGTGCCAGCAGCATGAACTACTACAATGAGCAGTTCTTC. Translation: CASSMNYYNEQFF. The rearrangement joins TRBV5-5 to TRBJ2-1; no definite D call. The ends were cut back, 4 bases at V and 3 bases at J, with 8 bases in the middle. CDR3 length: 13 amino acids. Germline values: CDR1 SGHKS, CDR2 YYEKEE (reference sequence).

The rearrangement joins TRBV6-5 to TRBJ1-1; 8 positions agree with TRBD1. Germline CDR1 MNHEY, CDR2 SVGAGI. This CDR3 has 15 residues. J was trimmed by 1 base and V by 4 bases; bases with no gene match: 5. The CDR3 loop is CASSSGDRTNTEAFF. The CDR3 nucleotides are TGTGCCAGCAGTTCCGGGGACAGGACGAACACTGAAGCTTTCTTT.

There are a few counts of this clone. The V gene is TRBV28, the J gene TRBJ2-7; 8 positions match TRBD2. The trim removed 2 bases at V and 2 bases at J, leaving 5 bases unmatched. From germline, CDR1 is MDHEN and CDR2 SYDVKM. This CDR3 has 15 residues. This CDR3 is CASSLGGSGAYEQYF. CDR3 in DNA: TGTGCCAGCAGTTTAGGGGGTAGCGGGGCCTACGAGCAGTACTTC. Full variable domain (rest looked up from reference TRBV28 and TRBJ2-7): DVKVTQSSRYLVKRTGEKVFLECVQDMDHENMFWYRQDPGLGLRLIYFSYDVKMKEKGDIPEGYSVSREKKERFSLILESASTNQTSMYLCASSLGGSGAYEQYFGPGTRLTVT.

CDR3 nucleotide sequence: TGTGCCAGCAGGCGGTCGAATGAGCAGTTCTTC. It translates to CASRRSNEQFF. This chain uses TRBV2 with TRBJ2-1, with D hard to call. This CDR3 comprises 11 residues. Trimming pared 6 bases from V and 7 bases from J, leaving 7 bases between. Looked up from germline, CDR1 is SNHLY and CDR2 is FYNNEI.

The chain recombines TRBV28 with TRBJ1-3, with D possibly being TRBD1 (5 bases). Germline CDR1 and CDR2: MDHEN and SYDVKM. The CDR3 is 16 residues long. V shed 5 bases and J shed 0 bases, with 14 bases lying between them. CDR3 protein: CASSPLGGNSGNTIYF. The CDR3 nucleotides are TGTGCCAGCAGTCCCCTCGGGGGGAACTCTGGAAACACCATATATTTT. Together with reference TRBV28 and TRBJ1-3, the CDR3 gives the full variable domain: DVKVTQSSRYLVKRTGEKVFLECVQDMDHENMFWYRQDPGLGLRLIYFSYDVKMKEKGDIPEGYSVSREKKERFSLILESASTNQTSMYLCASSPLGGNSGNTIYFGEGSWLTVV.

The chain carries TRBV28 and TRBJ1-1; TRBD1 aligns across 12 bases. The V and J ends lost 2 bases and 11 bases, in that order; junction bases with no gene match: 9. Germline CDR1 and CDR2: MDHEN and SYDVKM. CDR3 length: 15 amino acids. CDR3 DNA sequence: TGTGCCAGCAGTTTAGGGACAGGGGGCGGGGTAATGGCTTTCTTT. Translating gives CASSLGTGGGVMAFF.

This clone was seen a single time. The V gene is TRBV29-1, the J gene TRBJ2-7; 8 nucleotides line up with TRBD1. With V trimmed by 7 bases and J by 7 bases, 9 bases remained unmatched. The CDR3 consists of 12 residues. Germline-derived CDR1 and CDR2 are SQVTM and ANQGSEA. CDR3 region: CSARQGAGEQYF. CDR3 coding DNA: TGCAGCGCCAGGCAGGGGGCGGGAGAGCAGTACTTC.

V usage is TRBV29-1 and J usage is TRBJ1-3, with TRBD1 matching 7 bases. Germline CDR1 SQVTM, CDR2 ANQGSEA. The V segment lost 5 bases and the J segment 1 base; nucleotides outside the gene matches: 5. This CDR3 is 14 amino acids long. The CDR3 DNA follows: TGCAGCGTTTCCGGGACAGATTCTGGAAACACCATATATTTT. It translates to CSVSGTDSGNTIYF.

Notes on this clone: The junction departs from germline at one end; a sequencing error may be responsible. The V call is TRBV11-3, the J call TRBJ2-7, with TRBD2 matching over 8 bases. CDR1 is SGHNT, CDR2 YENEEA, per germline. The length of the CDR3 is 16 residues. CDR3 residues: CASRLAGLLGKPEQYF. CDR3 in DNA: TGTGCCAGCAGATTAGCGGGACTCCTTGGAAAACCCGAGCAGTACTTC. Complete variable domain (other parts from reference TRBV11-3 and TRBJ2-7): EAGVVQSPRYKIIEKKQPVAFWCNPISGHNTLYWYLQNLGQGPELLIRYENEEAVDDSQLPKDRFSAERLKGVDSTLKIQPAELGDSAVYLCASRLAGLLGKPEQYFGPGTRLTVT.

This clone was observed a single time. The chain carries TRBV25-1 and TRBJ1-4; D remains ambiguous. The germline V and J ends were trimmed by 1 base and 0 bases, with 6 bases remaining between them. This CDR3 is 15 amino acids long. In germline, CDR1 is MGHDK, CDR2 SYGVNS. Here the CDR3 DNA reads TGTGCCAGCAGTGAATCCGGAGCAACTAATGAAAAACTGTTTTTT. This translates into CASSESGATNEKLFF.

The sample holds one count of this clone. J is TRBJ2-2 and V is TRBV9, with a tentative D call TRBD2 (6 bases). In germline, CDR1 is SGDLS, CDR2 YYNGEE. The CDR3 is 15 amino acids. V shed 1 base and J shed 3 bases, with 10 bases lying between them. CDR3 nucleotide sequence: TGTGCCAGCAGCGTAACTAGCACGGACACCGGGGAGCTGTTTTTT. Amino acids: CASSVTSTDTGELFF.

The CDR3 bases are TGTGCCAGCAGCTTTCCTCGGACTAGCGGTTCCTACAATGAGCAGTTCTTC. This encodes CASSFPRTSGSYNEQFF. This chain links TRBV11-3 with TRBJ2-1; 10 bases are shared with TRBD2. CDR3 length: 17 residues. V shed 3 bases, J shed 1 base, and the junction held 6 bases outside the gene matches. CDR1 SGHNT and CDR2 YENEEA come from the germline V gene. The entire variable domain, with the rest obtained from reference TRBV11-3 and TRBJ2-1, is as follows: EAGVVQSPRYKIIEKKQPVAFWCNPISGHNTLYWYLQNLGQGPELLIRYENEEAVDDSQLPKDRFSAERLKGVDSTLKIQPAELGDSAVYLCASSFPRTSGSYNEQFFGPGTRLTVL.

This clone was counted once. The chain uses TRBV9 and TRBJ2-7; 9 bases align to TRBD1. V lost 1 base, J lost 2 bases, and 7 bases stayed unmatched. The CDR3 loop spans 16 amino acids. The germline gives CDR1 SGDLS, CDR2 YYNGEE. In DNA form, the CDR3 reads TGTGCCAGCAGCGTAAGTTTGGGACAGGGTCCCTACGAGCAGTACTTC. Its translation: CASSVSLGQGPYEQYF.

The chain is built from TRBV28 and TRBJ1-2; 10 positions match TRBD1. The germline gives CDR1 MDHEN, CDR2 SYDVKM. This CDR3 contains 18 residues. The V and J ends lost 4 bases and 0 bases, in that order; junction bases with no gene match: 11. CDR3 bases: TGTGCCAGCAGTTCCTCCGGGACAGGGGTCGGGGCTAACTATGGCTACACCTTC. Its translation: CASSSSGTGVGANYGYTF.

The CDR3 protein is CASSDYGGRAFF. The CDR3 DNA sequence: TGTGCCAGCAGTGACTATGGGGGCCGCGCTTTCTTT. This chain connects TRBV6-4 to TRBJ1-1, with D perhaps matching TRBD1 (6 bases). In germline, CDR1 is MRHNA, CDR2 SNTAGT. The CDR3 runs 12 residues. Deletions cut 1 base from V and 11 bases from J, with 11 bases between.

V is TRBV9 and J is TRBJ2-7, with D possibly matching TRBD1 (5 bases). CDR3 size: 14 residues. V was pared by 4 bases and J by 2 bases, with 13 bases between. Germline loops: CDR1 SGDLS, CDR2 YYNGEE. In nucleotides, the CDR3 is TGTGCCAGCAGCCCCCTCCTACAGGCCTACGAGCAGTACTTC. Encoded protein: CASSPLLQAYEQYF.

This rearrangement joins TRBV30 to TRBJ1-6, with D perhaps TRBD1 (6 bases). The CDR3 is made up of 15 amino acids. V was pared by 2 bases and J by 2 bases, with 10 bases between. CDR1 and CDR2 (germline): GTSNPN, SVGIG (reference sequence). DNA for the CDR3: TGTGCCTGGAGTAGGGGGATAACCTATAATTCACCCCTCCACTTT. Amino acids: CAWSRGITYNSPLHF.

The chain has TRBV13 and TRBJ2-1; TRBD2 is a possible D gene (6 bases). V shed 0 bases and J shed 5 bases, with 11 bases lying between them. The CDR3 is made up of 15 amino acids. Germline CDR1 and CDR2: PRHDT and FYEKMQ (reference sequence). The CDR3 region has the DNA TGTGCCAGCAGCTTAGGCGGGAGAGTAGACAATGAGCAGTTCTTC. It is translated as CASSLGGRVDNEQFF. The complete variable domain, with remaining parts taken from reference TRBV13 and TRBJ2-1, reads AAGVIQSPRHLIKEKRETATLKCYPIPRHDTVYWYQQGPGQDPQFLISFYEKMQSDKGSIPDRFSAQQFSDYHSELNMSSLELGDSALYFCASSLGGRVDNEQFFGPGTRLTVL.